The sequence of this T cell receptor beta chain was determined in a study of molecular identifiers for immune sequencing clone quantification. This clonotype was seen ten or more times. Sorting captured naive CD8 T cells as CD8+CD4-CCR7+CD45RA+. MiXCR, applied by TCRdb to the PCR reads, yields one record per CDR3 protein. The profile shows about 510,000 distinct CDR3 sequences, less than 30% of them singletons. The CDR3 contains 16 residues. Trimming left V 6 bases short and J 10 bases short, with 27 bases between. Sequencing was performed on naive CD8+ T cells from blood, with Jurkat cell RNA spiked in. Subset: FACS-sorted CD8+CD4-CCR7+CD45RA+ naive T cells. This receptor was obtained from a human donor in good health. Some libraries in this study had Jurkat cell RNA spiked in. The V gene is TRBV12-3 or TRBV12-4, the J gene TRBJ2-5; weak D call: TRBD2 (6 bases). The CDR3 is CASSPPPTGQRRVQYF. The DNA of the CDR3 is TGTGCCAGCAGCCCGCCGCCGACCGGGCAACGGAGGGTCCAGTACTTC.